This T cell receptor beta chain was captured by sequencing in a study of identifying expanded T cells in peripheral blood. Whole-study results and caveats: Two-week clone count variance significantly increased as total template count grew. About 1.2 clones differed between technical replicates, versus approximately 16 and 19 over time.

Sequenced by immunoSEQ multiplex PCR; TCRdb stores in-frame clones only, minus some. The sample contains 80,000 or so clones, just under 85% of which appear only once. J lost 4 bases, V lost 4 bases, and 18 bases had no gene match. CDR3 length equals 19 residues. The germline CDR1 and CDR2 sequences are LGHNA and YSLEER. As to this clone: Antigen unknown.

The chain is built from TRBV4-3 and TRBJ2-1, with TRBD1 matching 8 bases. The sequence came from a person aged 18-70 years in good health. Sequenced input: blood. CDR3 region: CASSRYKTPGTGSYNEQFF. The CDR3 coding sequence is TGCGCCAGCAGCCGATACAAAACCCCCGGGACAGGCTCTTACAATGAGCAGTTCTTC.